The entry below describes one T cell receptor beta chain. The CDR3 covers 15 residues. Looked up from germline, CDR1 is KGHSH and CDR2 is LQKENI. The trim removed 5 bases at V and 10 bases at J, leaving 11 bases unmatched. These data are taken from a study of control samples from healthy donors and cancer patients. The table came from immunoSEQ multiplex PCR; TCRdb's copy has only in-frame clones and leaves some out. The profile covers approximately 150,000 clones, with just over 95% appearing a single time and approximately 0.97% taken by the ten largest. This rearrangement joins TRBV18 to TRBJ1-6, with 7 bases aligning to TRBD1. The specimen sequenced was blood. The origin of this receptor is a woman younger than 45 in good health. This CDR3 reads CASSEGAQATSPLHF. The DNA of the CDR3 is TGTGCCAGCTCAGAGGGGGCACAAGCCACCTCACCCCTCCACTTT.